This TCR beta chain is drawn from a study of response to subunit inactivated influenza vaccine. TCRdb re-analysed the RT-PCR reads in MiXCR, keeping a single row per CDR3 protein. The sample lists roughly 700,000 distinct CDR3 sequences; roughly 14% were seen once. This clonotype came up a few times. Germline V CDR1 and CDR2: SGHKS, YYEKEE (reference sequence). This CDR3 contains 14 residues. Trimming took 2 bases from V and 2 from J; bases not matched to a gene: 2. Sequences were derived from PBMCs from blood, sampled 14 to 15 days before vaccination. The receptor was isolated from a middle-aged man who received an inactivated influenza vaccine. The chain links TRBV5-5 to TRBJ1-2; 8 bases match TRBD1. CDR3 amino acids: CASSFRQGNYGYTF. The CDR3 nucleotides are TGTGCCAGCAGCTTTCGACAGGGGAACTATGGCTACACCTTC.